These T cell receptor beta chains were read from a single sample in a study of early T cells in non-severe SARS-CoV-2 infection. TCRdb fed the 5' RACE reads into MiXCR, producing one record per CDR3 protein. The sample records 25,000 to 35,000 distinct CDR3 sequences, roughly 4.9% being singletons. Input material: whole blood. Every receptor here comes from an adult who was a healthcare worker with PCR-confirmed SARS-CoV-2 infection or an uninfected control (not recorded which). CDR3s include the opening cysteine and the closing phenylalanine or tryptophan. D genes are given only for firm matches. A clone size is listed for some rows: how often the clone was seen (once, few, many), or a class if it is expanded.

size: many; J: TRBJ2-3; D: -; V: TRBV19; length: 12; CDR3: CASSIVGDTQYF
size: few; J: TRBJ2-1; D: -; V: TRBV6-6; length: 14; CDR3: CASSYRASGNEQFF
size: many; J: TRBJ1-1; D: -; V: TRBV29-1; length: 13; CDR3: CSVIRELDTEAFF
size: few; J: TRBJ1-2; D: TRBD1; V: TRBV18; length: 15; CDR3: CASSPPGTGPYGYTF
size: many; J: TRBJ2-3; D: -; V: TRBV28; length: 13; CDR3: CASSLRGGDTQYF
size: many; J: TRBJ2-2; D: -; V: TRBV7-9; length: 17; CDR3: CASSSPFGQGVTGELFF
size: few; J: TRBJ1-2; D: -; V: TRBV13; length: 14; CDR3: CASSRQQGIRGYTF
size: -; J: TRBJ1-2; D: -; V: TRBV7-2; length: 15; CDR3: CASSLETMGLNGYTF
size: few; J: TRBJ2-1; D: -; V: TRBV4-3; length: 14; CDR3: CASSLRDSHNEQFF
size: many; J: TRBJ1-4; D: TRBD1; V: TRBV29-1; length: 14; CDR3: CSVEGTEASEKLFF
size: few; J: TRBJ2-5; D: TRBD2; V: TRBV13; length: 14; CDR3: CASNVAGAQETQYF
size: -; J: TRBJ2-3; D: TRBD1; V: TRBV6-2/TRBV6-3; length: 16; CDR3: CASSFMTGMYTDTQYF
size: many; J: TRBJ1-1; D: TRBD1; V: TRBV5-1; length: 15; CDR3: CASSFGQGARTEAFF
size: many; J: TRBJ2-5; D: -; V: TRBV7-9; length: 14; CDR3: CASSHDTVQETQYF
size: many; J: TRBJ2-3; D: -; V: TRBV10-2; length: 15; CDR3: CASSDRKRRTDTQYF
size: medium-sized; J: TRBJ2-3; D: TRBD2; V: TRBV27; length: 16; CDR3: CASSQGPGLAADTQYF
size: few; J: TRBJ2-1; D: TRBD2; V: TRBV18; length: 17; CDR3: CASSPSRTSGRAHEQFF
size: -; J: TRBJ2-1; D: -; V: TRBV19; length: 13; CDR3: CASKQNSYNEQFF
size: -; J: TRBJ2-1; D: -; V: TRBV11-2; length: 15; CDR3: CASSRERTVYNEQFF
size: many; J: TRBJ1-6; D: -; V: TRBV20-1; length: 15; CDR3: CSARAADRNNSPLHF
size: medium-sized; J: TRBJ2-3; D: -; V: TRBV2; length: 12; CDR3: CASGQGTDTQYF
size: -; J: TRBJ1-2; D: -; V: TRBV9; length: 16; CDR3: CASSVGSRADLYGYTF
size: medium-sized; J: TRBJ1-2; D: TRBD1; V: TRBV20-1; length: 14; CDR3: CSASFPDRLDGYTF
size: few; J: TRBJ1-1; D: -; V: TRBV19; length: 14; CDR3: CASSIRRGNTEAFF
size: many; J: TRBJ2-1; D: TRBD2; V: TRBV20-1; length: 18; CDR3: CSARDRSFGLAENNEQFF
size: many; J: TRBJ2-1; D: TRBD2; V: TRBV28; length: 15; CDR3: CASTPGLAGADEQFF
size: few; J: TRBJ2-2; D: -; V: TRBV24-1; length: 11; CDR3: CATAGTGELFF
size: many; J: TRBJ1-1; D: TRBD1; V: TRBV11-3; length: 16; CDR3: CASSSTGAWGDTEAFF
size: -; J: TRBJ2-6; D: -; V: TRBV7-6; length: 18; CDR3: CASSSSPTRDPGANVLTF
size: few; J: TRBJ2-7; D: TRBD2; V: TRBV28; length: 16; CDR3: CASSSPVSGSSYEQYF
size: -; J: TRBJ2-7; D: TRBD1; V: TRBV11-2; length: 14; CDR3: CASSLARGYYEQYF
size: -; J: TRBJ2-5; D: TRBD2; V: TRBV3-1; length: 13; CDR3: CASSLSGSETQYF
size: -; J: TRBJ2-2; D: -; V: TRBV5-4; length: 15; CDR3: CASSLAGAYTGELFF
size: many; J: TRBJ2-7; D: -; V: TRBV7-2; length: 11; CDR3: CASSFSYEQYF
size: few; J: TRBJ2-1; D: TRBD1; V: TRBV6-5; length: 14; CDR3: CASRNGQAVGEQFF
size: many; J: TRBJ1-1; D: -; V: TRBV6-6; length: 13; CDR3: CASSRQEKTEAFF
size: many; J: TRBJ1-1; D: -; V: TRBV11-2; length: 14; CDR3: CASSRTGTNTEAFF
size: many; J: TRBJ1-5; D: -; V: TRBV6-6; length: 14; CDR3: CASSMGGSNQPQHF
size: -; J: TRBJ2-1; D: TRBD2; V: TRBV28; length: 15; CDR3: CASRSSSGDSNEQFF
size: few; J: TRBJ1-1; D: -; V: TRBV6-5; length: 12; CDR3: CASLAGNTEAFF
size: many; J: TRBJ2-7; D: -; V: TRBV10-3; length: 13; CDR3: CAIRDGGTYEQYF
size: -; J: TRBJ2-5; D: -; V: TRBV6-2/TRBV6-3; length: 15; CDR3: CASSYSKQGTETQYF
size: many; J: TRBJ2-7; D: -; V: TRBV20-1; length: 13; CDR3: CSARFQGNNEQYF
size: -; J: TRBJ1-1; D: -; V: TRBV14; length: 13; CDR3: CASSQFKGTEAFF
size: few; J: TRBJ2-7; D: -; V: TRBV7-2; length: 14; CDR3: CASSPRPGAALSYF
size: -; J: TRBJ2-3; D: TRBD1; V: TRBV28; length: 14; CDR3: CASSGQGATDTQYF
size: many; J: TRBJ2-1; D: -; V: TRBV21-1; length: 15; CDR3: CASSKFGTSGSVQFF
size: few; J: TRBJ1-4; D: TRBD1; V: TRBV7-9; length: 17; CDR3: CASSLGQGARSREKLFF
size: many; J: TRBJ2-1; D: TRBD2; V: TRBV7-2; length: 16; CDR3: CASSPWAGTSGNEQFF
size: few; J: TRBJ2-3; D: -; V: TRBV29-1; length: 14; CDR3: CCYRSATSTDTQYF
size: many; J: TRBJ2-7; D: -; V: TRBV21-1; length: 13; CDR3: CASSETELYEQYF
size: many; J: TRBJ2-7; D: -; V: TRBV7-9; length: 14; CDR3: CASSPRDASYEQYF
size: many; J: TRBJ2-7; D: TRBD1; V: TRBV7-8; length: 16; CDR3: CASSPSPGQGAYEQYF